This T cell receptor (beta chain) was sequenced for a study of T cell responses to AZD1222 COVID-19 vaccine. Notes on the study in general: The reported proportion of spike-specific TCRs targeting unmutated variant regions was nearly half. The study sampled repertoires only after the peak T cell response. Only a handful of AZD1222 recipients were seropositive at baseline.

Clones were read by immunoSEQ multiplex PCR, and TCRdb kept only the in-frame ones, dropping some. The data hold 85,000 to 110,000 clones, with 90% observed a single time. The CDR3 extends over 15 amino acids. Germline lookup yields CDR1 SGHNT and CDR2 YYREEE (reference sequence). Trimming took 4 bases from V and 11 from J; bases not matched to a gene: 9. This clone was found once. Its antigen is not identified. This rearrangement joins TRBV5-4 to TRBJ2-3; 14 bases align to TRBD2. The sequencing used peripheral blood, collected on day 0 of AZD1222 vaccination. The TCR originated in an adult in good health. CDR3 sequence: CASSTPGLAGVMQYF. CDR3 DNA: TGTGCCAGCAGCACCCCGGGACTAGCGGGGGTCATGCAGTATTTT. The variable domain in full, completed from reference TRBV5-4 and TRBJ2-3, reads ETGVTQSPTHLIKTRGQQVTLRCSSQSGHNTVSWYQQALGQGPQFIFQYYREEENGRGNFPPRFSGLQFPNYSSELNVNALELDDSALYLCASSTPGLAGVMQYFGPGTRLTVL.